The source of this T cell receptor (beta chain) is a study of blood T cell repertoires in COVID-19 (dated by TCRdb to about 2020). Background on the whole study: Collaborator samples came from the United States, Italy and Spain and covered acute and convalescent phases of COVID-19. The material from the prospective study consisted of cDNA or gDNA derived from T cells, B-cell-depleted T cells, or PBMCs. Subjects who had been exposed to COVID-19, were actively infected with it, or had recovered from it provided the deeply sampled blood TCRbeta repertoires that made up the dataset. The repertoires were released in a freely available public database intended as a resource for research on the immune response to SARS-CoV-2. The samples were drawn from the first 160 participants of the ongoing ImmuneRACE study and from over 950 subjects provided by 6 global collaborators. Nearly every sample came with metadata listing a de-identified subject ID, COVID-19 status, age in years and sex. Where available, HLA class I and class II types were obtained from metadata supplied by the sample provider rather than from assay-based typing. Paper-wide results and their limitations: Clinical and demographic metadata were provided uncurated, with the amount varying by source and participant.

As to this clone: The antigen it recognizes is unknown. Base qualities were left out, and no much larger clone turns up one base away.

The germline V gene (reference sequence) gives CDR1 as MNHEY and CDR2 as SMNVEV. From the cysteine up to the phenylalanine, the CDR3 has a length of 14 residues. The sequence is cut down to CDR3 DNA, 42 bases in frame from base 1. Trimming removed 2 bases from V and 3 bases from J; the gene matches leave 3 bases unexplained. The immunoSEQ Assay, a bias-controlled multiplex PCR, was used to amplify TCRbeta CDR3 regions from genomic DNA. Per the original workflow: Within the assay, amplification of reference gene primers was used to estimate how many nucleated cells each sample contained. To quantify the absolute abundance of each unique TCRbeta CDR3 rearrangement, sequence reads were collapsed and filtered. For each sample, productive Simpson clonality was calculated by taking the square root of Simpson's diversity index across productive rearrangements. What TCRdb holds here is the immuneACCESS table cut down to in-frame rearrangements. Part of the clones is not present; checked against another copy, under half of the missing clones reflect an unresolved V gene, and the others are unexplained. D and trimming were read from the DNA, whereas the V and J calls and clone size are those reported in that table. The table for this sample lists over 200,000 clones; 90% to 95% of them were counted only once. The top ten hold over 0.75% of the sample.

One collaborating source in Seattle enrolled patients while the patients were actively infected and followed the patients over time throughout the course of disease. Each collaborating institution followed its own protocols to collect whole blood in K2EDTA tubes. For TCRbeta analysis, collaborator samples were shipped as frozen whole blood, as isolated PBMCs, or as DNA extracted from either sample type. The sequenced sample consisted of peripheral blood. The rearranged chain carries TRBV27 and TRBJ1-2; 7 junctional bases match TRBD1. This receptor was obtained from a man between 60 and 75 years old with COVID-19, enrolled during active disease. In nucleotide form, the sequence is TGTGCCAGCAGTTTAAGAGACAGGGACTATGGCTACACCTTC. This is translated as CASSLRDRDYGYTF.